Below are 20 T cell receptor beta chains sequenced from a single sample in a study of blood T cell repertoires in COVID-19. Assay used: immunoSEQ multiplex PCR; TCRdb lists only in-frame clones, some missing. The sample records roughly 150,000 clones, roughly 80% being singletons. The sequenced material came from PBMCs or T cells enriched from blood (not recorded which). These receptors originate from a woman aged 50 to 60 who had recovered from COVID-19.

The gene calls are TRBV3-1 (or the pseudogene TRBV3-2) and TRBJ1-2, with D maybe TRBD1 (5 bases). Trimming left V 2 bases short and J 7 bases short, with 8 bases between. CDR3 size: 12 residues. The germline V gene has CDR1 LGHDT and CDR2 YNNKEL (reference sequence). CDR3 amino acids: CASSQIQGGYTF. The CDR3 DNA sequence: TGTGCCAGCAGCCAAATCCAGGGTGGCTACACCTTC.

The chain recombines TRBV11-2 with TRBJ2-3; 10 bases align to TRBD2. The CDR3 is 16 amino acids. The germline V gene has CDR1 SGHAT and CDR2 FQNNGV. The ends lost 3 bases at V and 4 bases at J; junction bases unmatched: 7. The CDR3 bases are TGTGCCAGCAGCTTTTTGCCTAGCGGGGGACCAGATACGCAGTATTTT. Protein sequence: CASSFLPSGGPDTQYF.

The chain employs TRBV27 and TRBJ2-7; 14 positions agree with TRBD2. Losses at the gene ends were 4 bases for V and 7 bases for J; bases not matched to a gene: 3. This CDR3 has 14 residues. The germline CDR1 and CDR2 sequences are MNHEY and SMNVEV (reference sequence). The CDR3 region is CASSSRLAGGEQYF. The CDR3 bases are TGTGCCAGCAGTTCCCGACTAGCGGGAGGGGAGCAGTACTTC.

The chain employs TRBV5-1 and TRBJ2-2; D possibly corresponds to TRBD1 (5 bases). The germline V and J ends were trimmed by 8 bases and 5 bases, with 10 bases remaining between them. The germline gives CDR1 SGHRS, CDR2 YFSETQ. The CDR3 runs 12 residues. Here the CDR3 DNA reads TGCGCCAGTTCCAGGGCGACCGGGGAGCTGTTTTTT. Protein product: CASSRATGELFF.

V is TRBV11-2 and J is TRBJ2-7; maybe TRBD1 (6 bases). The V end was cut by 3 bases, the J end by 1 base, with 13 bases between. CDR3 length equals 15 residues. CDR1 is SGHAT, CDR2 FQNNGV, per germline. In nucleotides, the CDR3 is TGTGCCAGCAGCTTCCACCGGACAGTTTCCTACGAGCAGTACTTC. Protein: CASSFHRTVSYEQYF.

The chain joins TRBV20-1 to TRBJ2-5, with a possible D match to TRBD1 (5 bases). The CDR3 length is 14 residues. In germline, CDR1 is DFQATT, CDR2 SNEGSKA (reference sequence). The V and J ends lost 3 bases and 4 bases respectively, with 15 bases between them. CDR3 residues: CSASVGVWGETQYF. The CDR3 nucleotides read TGCAGTGCTAGTGTAGGGGTATGGGGAGAGACCCAGTACTTC.

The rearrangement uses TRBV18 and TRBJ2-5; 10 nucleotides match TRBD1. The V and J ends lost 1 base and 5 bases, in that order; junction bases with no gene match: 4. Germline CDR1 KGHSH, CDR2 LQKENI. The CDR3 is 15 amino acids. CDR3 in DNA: TGTGCCAGCTCACCACAGACAGGGGGCTTGGAGACCCAGTACTTC. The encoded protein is CASSPQTGGLETQYF.

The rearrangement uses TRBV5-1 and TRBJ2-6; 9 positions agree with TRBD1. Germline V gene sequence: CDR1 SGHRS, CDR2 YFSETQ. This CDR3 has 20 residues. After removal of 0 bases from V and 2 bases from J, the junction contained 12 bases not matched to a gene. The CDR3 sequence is CASSLAGTGWSATGANVLTF. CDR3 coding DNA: TGCGCCAGCAGCTTGGCCGGGACAGGGTGGAGCGCTACTGGGGCCAACGTCCTGACTTTC.

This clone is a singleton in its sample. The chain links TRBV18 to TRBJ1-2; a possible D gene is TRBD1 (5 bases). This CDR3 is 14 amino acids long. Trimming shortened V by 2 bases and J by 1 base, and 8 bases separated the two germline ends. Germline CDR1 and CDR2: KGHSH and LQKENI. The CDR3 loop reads CASSPAGNNYGYTF. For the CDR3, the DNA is TGTGCCAGCTCACCAGCAGGGAATAACTATGGCTACACCTTC.

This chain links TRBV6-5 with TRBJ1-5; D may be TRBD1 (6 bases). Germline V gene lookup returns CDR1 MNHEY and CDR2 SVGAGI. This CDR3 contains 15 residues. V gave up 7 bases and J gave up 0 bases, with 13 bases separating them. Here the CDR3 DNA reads TGTGCCAGCATCTTACAGGGTTATAGCAATCAGCCCCAGCATTTT. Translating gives CASILQGYSNQPQHF.

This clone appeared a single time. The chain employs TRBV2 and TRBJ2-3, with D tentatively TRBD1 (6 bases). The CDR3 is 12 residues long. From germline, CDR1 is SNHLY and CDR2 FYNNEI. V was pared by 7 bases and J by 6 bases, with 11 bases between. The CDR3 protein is CASKQRGDTQYF. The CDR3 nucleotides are TGTGCCAGCAAACAAAGGGGGGATACGCAGTATTTT.

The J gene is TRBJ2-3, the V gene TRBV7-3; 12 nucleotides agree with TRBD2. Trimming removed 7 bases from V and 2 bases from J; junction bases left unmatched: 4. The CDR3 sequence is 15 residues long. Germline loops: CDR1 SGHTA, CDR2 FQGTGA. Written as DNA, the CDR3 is TGTGCCAGCACTCCTAGCGGGGGGGCCACAGATACGCAGTATTTT. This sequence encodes CASTPSGGATDTQYF.

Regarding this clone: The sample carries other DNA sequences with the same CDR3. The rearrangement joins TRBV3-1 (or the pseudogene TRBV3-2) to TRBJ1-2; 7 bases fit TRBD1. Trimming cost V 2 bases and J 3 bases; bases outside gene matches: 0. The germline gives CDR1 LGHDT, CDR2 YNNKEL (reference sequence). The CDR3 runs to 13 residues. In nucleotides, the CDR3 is TGTGCCAGCAGCCAAACAGGGGACTATGGCTACACCTTC. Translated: CASSQTGDYGYTF.

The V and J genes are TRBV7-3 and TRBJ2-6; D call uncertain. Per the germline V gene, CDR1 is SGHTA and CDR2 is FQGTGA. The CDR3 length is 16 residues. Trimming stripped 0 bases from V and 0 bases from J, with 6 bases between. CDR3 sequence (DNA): TGTGCCAGCAGCTTAACGGGCCCCTCTGGGGCCAACGTCCTGACTTTC. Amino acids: CASSLTGPSGANVLTF.

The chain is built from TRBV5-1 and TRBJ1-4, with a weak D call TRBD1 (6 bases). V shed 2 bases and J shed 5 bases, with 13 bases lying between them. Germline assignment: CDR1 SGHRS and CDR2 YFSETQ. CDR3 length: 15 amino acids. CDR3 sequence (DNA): TGCGCCAGCAGCTTAATTTCAGGGGTGAATGAAAAACTGTTTTTT. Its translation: CASSLISGVNEKLFF.

The CDR3: CASSEDIQAFF. The CDR3 nucleotides are TGTGCCAGCAGTGAAGACATCCAAGCTTTCTTT. The genes are TRBV2 and TRBJ1-1; D uncertain. Trimming took off 1 base at V and 9 bases at J, with 6 bases between the two ends. Germline V gene sequence: CDR1 SNHLY, CDR2 FYNNEI. The CDR3 covers 11 residues.

The CDR3 sequence is CASSLKGVAPLEKLFF. CDR3 in DNA: TGTGCCAGCAGCTTGAAGGGAGTGGCGCCCCTTGAAAAACTGTTTTTT. The chain has TRBV5-6 and TRBJ1-4, with D unclear. CDR3 length: 16 amino acids. V was trimmed by 1 base and J by 7 bases, leaving 17 bases between them. The germline CDR1 and CDR2 sequences are SGHDT and YYEEEE.

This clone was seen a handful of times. In DNA form, the CDR3 reads TGTGCCAGCAGCTTCCAGGAGGGGACTGAAGCTTTCTTT. Encoded protein: CASSFQEGTEAFF. V gene TRBV7-2 combines with J gene TRBJ1-1, with a tentative D call TRBD1 (5 bases). The CDR3 totals 13 residues. Trimming cost V 3 bases and J 5 bases, with 10 bases left between them. CDR1 is SGHTA and CDR2 is FQGNSA in the germline V gene.

The CDR3 nucleotides read TGTGCCAGCAGCTTTATATCGTCGGCAACTATCTCTAACTATGGCTACACCTTC. Its translation is CASSFISSATISNYGYTF. The gene calls are TRBV7-9 and TRBJ1-2; D unresolved. Per the germline V gene, CDR1 is SEHNR and CDR2 is FQNEAQ (reference sequence). The V end lost 3 bases, the J end lost 0 bases, and 20 bases lay between the germline ends. The length of the CDR3 is 18 residues.

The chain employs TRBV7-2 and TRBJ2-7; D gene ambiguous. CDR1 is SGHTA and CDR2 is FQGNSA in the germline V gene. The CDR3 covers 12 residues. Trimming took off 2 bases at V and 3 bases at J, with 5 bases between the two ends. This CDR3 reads CASSLSFYEQYF. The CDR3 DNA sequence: TGTGCCAGCAGCTTATCCTTCTACGAGCAGTACTTC.